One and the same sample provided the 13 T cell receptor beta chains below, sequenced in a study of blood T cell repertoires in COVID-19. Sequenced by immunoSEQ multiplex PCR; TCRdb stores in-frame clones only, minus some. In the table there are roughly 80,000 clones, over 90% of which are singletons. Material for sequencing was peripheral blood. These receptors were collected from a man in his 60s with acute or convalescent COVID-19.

CDR3 sequence: CASSRRTGTLKGYTF. The CDR3 nucleotides read TGTGCCAGCAGTCGACGGACAGGGACCTTAAAGGGCTACACCTTC. V and J are TRBV6-5 and TRBJ1-2, with 8 bases aligning to TRBD1. The germline V gene encodes CDR1 MNHEY and CDR2 SVGAGI. V lost 5 bases and J lost 8; bases outside the gene matches: 13. This CDR3 region has 15 residues.

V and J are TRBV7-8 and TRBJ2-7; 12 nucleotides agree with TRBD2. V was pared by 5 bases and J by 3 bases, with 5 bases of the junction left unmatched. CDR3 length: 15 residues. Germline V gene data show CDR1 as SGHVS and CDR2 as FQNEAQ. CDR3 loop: CASSKGLAGHYEQYF. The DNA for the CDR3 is TGTGCCAGCAGCAAGGGACTAGCGGGCCACTACGAGCAGTACTTC.

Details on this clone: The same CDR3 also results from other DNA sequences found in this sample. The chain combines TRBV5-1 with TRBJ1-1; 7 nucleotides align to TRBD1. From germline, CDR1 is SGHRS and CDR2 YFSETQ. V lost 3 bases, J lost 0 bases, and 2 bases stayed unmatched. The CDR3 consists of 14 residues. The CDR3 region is CASSSGQLNTEAFF. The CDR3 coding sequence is TGCGCCAGCAGCTCGGGACAGCTGAACACTGAAGCTTTCTTT.

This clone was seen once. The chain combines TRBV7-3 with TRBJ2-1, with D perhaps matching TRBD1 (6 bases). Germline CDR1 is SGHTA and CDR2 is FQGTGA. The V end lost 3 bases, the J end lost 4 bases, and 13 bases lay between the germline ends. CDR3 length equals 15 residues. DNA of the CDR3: TGTGCCAGCAGCTTCAAACAGGGCTTATACAATGAGCAGTTCTTC. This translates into CASSFKQGLYNEQFF.

The CDR3 reads CASSLSMSGLLQVYGYTF. The CDR3 DNA sequence: TGTGCCAGCAGTTTATCGATGTCAGGGCTCCTCCAAGTTTATGGCTACACCTTC. This chain links TRBV27 with TRBJ1-2; weak D call: TRBD1 (5 bases). The CDR3 has 18 residues. V was shortened by 0 bases and J by 5 bases, with 22 bases between the two germline ends. Per the germline V gene, CDR1 is MNHEY and CDR2 is SMNVEV (reference sequence).

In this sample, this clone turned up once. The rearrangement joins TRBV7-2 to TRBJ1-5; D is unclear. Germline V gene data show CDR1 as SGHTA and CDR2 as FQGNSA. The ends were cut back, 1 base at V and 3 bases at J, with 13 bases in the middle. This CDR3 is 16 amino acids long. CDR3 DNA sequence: TGTGCCAGCAGCTTAGGGTTCGGGTTAAACAATCAGCCCCAGCATTTT. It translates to CASSLGFGLNNQPQHF.

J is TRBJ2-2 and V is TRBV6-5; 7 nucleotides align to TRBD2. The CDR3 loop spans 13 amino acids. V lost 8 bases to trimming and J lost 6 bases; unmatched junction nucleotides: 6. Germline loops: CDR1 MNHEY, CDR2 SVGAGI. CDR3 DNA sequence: TGTGCCAGCTCGGGGGGTAGGGCCGGGGAGCTGTTTTTT. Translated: CASSGGRAGELFF.

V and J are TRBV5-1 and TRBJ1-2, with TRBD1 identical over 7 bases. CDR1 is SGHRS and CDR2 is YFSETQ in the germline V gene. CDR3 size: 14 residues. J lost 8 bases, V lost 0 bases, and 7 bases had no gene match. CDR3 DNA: TGCGCCAGCAGCTTGGCCCAGGGGGAGGTGGGCTACACCTTC. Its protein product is CASSLAQGEVGYTF.

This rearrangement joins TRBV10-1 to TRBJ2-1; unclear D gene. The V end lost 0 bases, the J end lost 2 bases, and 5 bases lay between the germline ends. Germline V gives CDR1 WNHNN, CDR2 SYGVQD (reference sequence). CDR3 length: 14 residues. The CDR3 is CASSESGAYNEQFF. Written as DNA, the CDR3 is TGCGCCAGCAGTGAGTCGGGCGCCTACAATGAGCAGTTCTTC.

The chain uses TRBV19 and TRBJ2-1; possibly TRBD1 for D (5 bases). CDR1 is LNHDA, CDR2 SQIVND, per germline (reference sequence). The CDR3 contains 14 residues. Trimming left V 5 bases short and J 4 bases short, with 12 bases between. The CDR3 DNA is TGTGCCAGTAGTGATAGGGGCGGATACAATGAGCAGTTCTTC. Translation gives CASSDRGGYNEQFF.

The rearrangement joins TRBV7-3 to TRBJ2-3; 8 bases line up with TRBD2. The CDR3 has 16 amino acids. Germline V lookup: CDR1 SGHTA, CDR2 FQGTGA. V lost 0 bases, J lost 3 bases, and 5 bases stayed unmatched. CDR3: CASSLTAGVGTDTQYF. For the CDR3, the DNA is TGTGCCAGCAGCTTAACAGCGGGAGTGGGGACAGATACGCAGTATTTT.

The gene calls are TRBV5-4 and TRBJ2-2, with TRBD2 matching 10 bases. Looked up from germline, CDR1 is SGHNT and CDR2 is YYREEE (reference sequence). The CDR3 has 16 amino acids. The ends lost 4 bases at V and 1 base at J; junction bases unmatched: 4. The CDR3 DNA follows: TGTGCCAGCAGCCCTCCTAGCGGGAGGAACACCGGGGAGCTGTTTTTT. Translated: CASSPPSGRNTGELFF.

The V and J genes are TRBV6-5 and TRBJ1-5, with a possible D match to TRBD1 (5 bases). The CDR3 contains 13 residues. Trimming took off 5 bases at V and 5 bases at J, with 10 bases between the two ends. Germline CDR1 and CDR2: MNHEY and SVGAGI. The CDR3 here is CASSPREDQPQHF. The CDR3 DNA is TGTGCCAGCAGTCCCAGGGAAGATCAGCCCCAGCATTTT.